These T cell receptor beta chains were read from a single sample in a study of Ad26.COV2.S vaccination and SARS-CoV-2 variants. Clones were read by immunoSEQ multiplex PCR, and TCRdb kept only the in-frame ones, dropping some. Here the sample spans roughly 400,000 clones, roughly 88% being singletons. The sample in question was peripheral blood, obtained in a trial of Ad26.COV2.S vaccine versus placebo. These receptors originate from a person aged 18-60 years who received the Ad26.COV2.S COVID-19 vaccine or a placebo. The CDR3 runs from the conserved cysteine through the conserved F or W. The D gene is left open where the match is weak. The listing skips clone size in some rows; elsewhere it reads once, few, many or a size class.

TRBJ1-2	TRBD1	.	15	TRBV5-8	TGTGCCAGCAGCTTGGGCACAGGGGGCCTCGGTGGCTACACCTTC	CASSLGTGGLGGYTF
TRBJ2-2	TRBD1	.	15	TRBV7-2	TGTGCCAGCAGCCGTACGACAGGGTCGCCCGGGGAGCTGTTTTTT	CASSRTTGSPGELFF
TRBJ2-7	TRBD2	.	17	TRBV5-1	TGCGCCAGCAGCTCCGCCGGGGGACTAGCGGGACCCCGGGAGCAGTACTTC	CASSSAGGLAGPREQYF
TRBJ1-5	.	.	13	TRBV19	TGTGCCAGTAGTATTCAGGGGCAGGAGCCCCAGCATTTT	CASSIQGQEPQHF
TRBJ1-5	.	.	14	TRBV24-1	TGTGCCACCAGTGAGCCAGACAGAAATCAGCCCCAGCATTTT	CATSEPDRNQPQHF
TRBJ2-6	.	.	17	TRBV4-3	TGCGCCAGCAGCCAAGATTTAAGGGCGCTGGGGGCCAACGTCCTGACTTTC	CASSQDLRALGANVLTF
TRBJ2-7	TRBD2	.	16	TRBV6-2/TRBV6-3	TGTGCCAGCAGTTACGCGGAGACTAGCGGGAGCTACGAGCAGTACTTC	CASSYAETSGSYEQYF
TRBJ2-1	TRBD2	.	16	TRBV29-1	TGCAGCGTGGAAGGACTAGCGGAACTCACCTACAATGAGCAGTTCTTC	CSVEGLAELTYNEQFF
TRBJ2-1	TRBD2	.	16	TRBV11-3	TGTGCCAGCAGCTTAGCGGGAGGGGAATCCTACAATGAGCAGTTCTTC	CASSLAGGESYNEQFF
TRBJ2-7	TRBD1	once	15	TRBV19	TGTGCCAGTAGTATAGATCTCAACAGGGGGGCCGAGCAGTACTTC	CASSIDLNRGAEQYF
TRBJ2-1	TRBD2	.	17	TRBV19	TGTGCCAGTAGTTCCCTTAGGACTAGCGGGAGGTACGATGAGCAGTTCTTC	CASSSLRTSGRYDEQFF
TRBJ2-7	.	.	13	TRBV6-5	TGTGCCAGCAGTTACAATGTAGGGGTCGAGCAGTACTTC	CASSYNVGVEQYF
TRBJ2-1	.	.	12	TRBV28	TGTGCCAGCAGCCCAGGAGGAGTGGAGCAGTTCTTC	CASSPGGVEQFF
TRBJ2-1	.	.	12	TRBV19	TGTGCCAGTAGTATCTCTGCTGGTGAGCAGTTCTTC	CASSISAGEQFF
TRBJ2-3	.	.	13	TRBV7-9	TGTGCCAGCAGTGGACGGTCAGAAGATACGCAGTATTTT	CASSGRSEDTQYF
TRBJ2-7	.	.	11	TRBV27	TGTGCCAGCAGTTTAAGTAACGAGCAGTACTTC	CASSLSNEQYF
TRBJ2-7	TRBD2	.	14	TRBV28	TGTGCCAGCAACCAAGCGGGAGCAGGTACAGAGCAGTACTTC	CASNQAGAGTEQYF
TRBJ2-1	.	once	13	TRBV11-3	TGTGCCAGCAGCTTAGATCCTCGAGGGGAGCAGTTCTTC	CASSLDPRGEQFF
TRBJ2-2	.	once	11	TRBV20-1	TGCAGTGCGTTTTGGAGGACAAGGCTGTTTTTT	CSAFWRTRLFF
TRBJ2-5	TRBD1	.	13	TRBV11-2	TGTGCCAGCTCGGACAGGCTCCAAGAGACCCAGTACTTC	CASSDRLQETQYF
TRBJ1-5	.	.	14	TRBV24-1	TGTGCCACCAGTGTGAGGGGCGCGGGGCAGCCCCAGCATTTT	CATSVRGAGQPQHF
TRBJ2-3	.	.	15	TRBV6-1	TGTGCCAGCAGTGAATTAGCAGGGACCACAGATACGCAGTATTTT	CASSELAGTTDTQYF
TRBJ1-2	.	.	14	TRBV28	TGTGCCAGCAGTACCCTGTTCAGGGAGTATGGCTACACCTTC	CASSTLFREYGYTF
TRBJ1-2	TRBD1	.	16	TRBV30	TGTGCCTGGAGTTCCCCTCGGACAGGGCCTAACTATGGCTACACCTTC	CAWSSPRTGPNYGYTF
TRBJ2-5	.	.	16	TRBV7-2	TGTGCCAGCAGCGTGGTTAGCGGAGCCATCCAAGAGACCCAGTACTTC	CASSVVSGAIQETQYF
TRBJ2-2	.	.	13	TRBV6-2/TRBV6-3	TGTGCCAGCAGTTACTCACTCGGGGGGGAGCTGTTTTTT	CASSYSLGGELFF
TRBJ2-3	.	once	13	TRBV28	TGTGCCAGCAGTCTCGAAGAGGCAGATACGCAGTATTTT	CASSLEEADTQYF
TRBJ2-1	TRBD2	.	15	TRBV9	TGTGCCAGCAGCGTAGCGGACGGGAGGGGCAATGAGCAGTTCTTC	CASSVADGRGNEQFF
TRBJ2-5	.	.	13	TRBV12-3/TRBV12-4	TGTGCCAGCAGTCTTGGGGGTGGGGAGACCCAGTACTTC	CASSLGGGETQYF
TRBJ1-4	.	.	17	TRBV11-2	TGTGCCAGCAGCTTCCAGGGAATTGACGCGGCTAATGAAAAACTGTTTTTT	CASSFQGIDAANEKLFF
TRBJ2-3	TRBD2	.	19	TRBV5-1	TGCGCCAGCAGCTTTGGGGGGGTTGTCGGGCCAGGGCCAGAAGATACGCAGTATTTT	CASSFGGVVGPGPEDTQYF